The 21 T cell receptor beta chains below were found in one sample sequenced in a study of blood T cell repertoires in COVID-19. Profiling relied on immunoSEQ multiplex PCR, and the TCRdb table lists in-frame clones only, not all of them. The sample comprises around 90,000 clones, approximately 92% of which are singletons, and roughly 6.6% rests with the top ten. The sequencing sample was made of peripheral blood. The receptors here all came from a woman aged 55-75 years with active COVID-19.

This rearrangement joins TRBV9 to TRBJ2-7, with 7 bases that match TRBD1. Germline V gene sequence: CDR1 SGDLS, CDR2 YYNGEE. The CDR3 covers 13 residues. J gave up 1 base and V 4 bases, and 2 bases lay outside the gene matches. CDR3 region: CASSRTGSYEQYF. In DNA form, the CDR3 reads TGTGCCAGCAGCAGGACAGGATCCTACGAGCAGTACTTC.

The chain is built from TRBV11-3 and TRBJ2-2, with a tentative D call TRBD1 (6 bases). The CDR3 is made up of 14 amino acids. Trimming stripped 6 bases from V and 0 bases from J, with 8 bases between. Germline loops: CDR1 SGHNT, CDR2 YENEEA. Written as DNA, the CDR3 is TGTGCCAGCAGGGACAGTCCGAACACCGGGGAGCTGTTTTTT. Amino acid sequence: CASRDSPNTGELFF.

The rearrangement uses TRBV30 and TRBJ1-4; maybe TRBD1 (5 bases). Trimming left V 1 base short and J 7 bases short, with 16 bases between. In germline, CDR1 is GTSNPN, CDR2 SVGIG (reference sequence). CDR3 length: 15 residues. The CDR3 sequence: CAWSETQGTSEKLFF. CDR3 nucleotides: TGTGCCTGGAGTGAAACGCAGGGAACCTCTGAAAAACTGTTTTTT.

The V and J genes are TRBV5-1 and TRBJ2-5, with 10 nucleotides matching TRBD1. CDR3 length: 15 residues. Germline V gene sequence: CDR1 SGHRS, CDR2 YFSETQ. The ends lost 3 bases at V and 5 bases at J; junction bases unmatched: 7. The CDR3 reads CASSSRQGAGETQYF. Here the CDR3 DNA reads TGCGCCAGCAGCTCAAGACAGGGGGCAGGGGAGACCCAGTACTTC.

The CDR3 DNA is TGCGCCAGCAGCCTCCCCCCGAAGGGACAGATAATTGAAGCTTTCTTT. Amino acid sequence: CASSLPPKGQIIEAFF. The chain joins TRBV4-1 to TRBJ1-1; 7 bases align to TRBD1. Trimming took 4 bases from V and 7 from J; bases not matched to a gene: 15. CDR3 size: 16 residues. The germline V gene has CDR1 MGHRA and CDR2 YSYEKL.

The table lists this clone with a few counts. The chain is built from TRBV5-4 and TRBJ2-1; a possible D gene is TRBD2 (7 bases). The CDR3 runs to 16 residues. Per the germline V gene, CDR1 is SGHNT and CDR2 is YYREEE (reference sequence). V lost 0 bases and J lost 0, with 10 bases in between. CDR3 amino acids: CASSLVRGASYNEQFF. Here the CDR3 DNA reads TGTGCCAGCAGCTTGGTACGGGGGGCCTCCTACAATGAGCAGTTCTTC.

The J gene is TRBJ2-3, the V gene TRBV27; weak D call: TRBD2 (6 bases). Germline-derived CDR1 and CDR2 are MNHEY and SMNVEV (reference sequence). V was clipped by 1 base and J by 3 bases, with 14 bases between them. This CDR3 is 16 amino acids long. CDR3 sequence: CASSLYPGTYTDTQYF. In nucleotides, the CDR3 is TGTGCCAGCAGTTTATATCCCGGGACTTATACAGATACGCAGTATTTT.

In this sample, this clone turned up once. The rearrangement links TRBV3-1 (or the pseudogene TRBV3-2) to TRBJ1-2; D gene ambiguous. The germline gives CDR1 LGHDT, CDR2 YNNKEL (reference sequence). There are 12 residues in the CDR3. Trimming took off 3 bases at V and 6 bases at J, with 8 bases between the two ends. CDR3 coding DNA: TGTGCCAGCAGCCAGTTCCGTGATGGCTACACCTTC. Protein: CASSQFRDGYTF.

The V call is TRBV28, the J call TRBJ1-2; no clear D. This CDR3 is built from 13 residues. Trimming cost V 2 bases and J 4 bases, with 8 bases left between them. Germline V CDR1 and CDR2: MDHEN, SYDVKM. In DNA form, the CDR3 reads TGTGCCAGCAGTTTAGCGGTAGTCTATGGCTACACCTTC. The encoded protein is CASSLAVVYGYTF.

The CDR3 nucleotides read TGTGCCAGCAATCCAAGGGCTAGGAGGGCGGTGGGTACCGGGGAGCTGTTTTTT. Its protein is CASNPRARRAVGTGELFF. V gene TRBV27 combines with J gene TRBJ2-2; D may be TRBD2 (6 bases). Germline V gene sequence: CDR1 MNHEY, CDR2 SMNVEV (reference sequence). The V end was cut by 7 bases, the J end by 5 bases, with 26 bases between. CDR3 length equals 18 residues.

The CDR3 here is CASSFAVSLDTQYF. The CDR3 DNA follows: TGTGCCAGCAGCTTCGCGGTCTCCCTAGATACGCAGTATTTT. This sequence joins TRBV7-2 and TRBJ2-3; D is ambiguous. Deletions cut 3 bases from V and 5 bases from J, with 12 bases between. This CDR3 spans 14 amino acids. The germline gives CDR1 SGHTA, CDR2 FQGNSA.

The J gene is TRBJ2-2, the V gene TRBV25-1; weak D call: TRBD2 (5 bases). The CDR3 length is 17 residues. Germline CDR1 is MGHDK and CDR2 is SYGVNS. The germline V and J ends were trimmed by 8 bases and 4 bases, with 23 bases remaining between them. In DNA, the CDR3 is TGTGCCAGCCGGGCGATGGACGGGATTTTGGGCACCGGGGAGCTGTTTTTT. Its protein product is CASRAMDGILGTGELFF.

This clone was observed a few times. The rearrangement joins TRBV6-2 or TRBV6-3 to TRBJ2-7; D possibly corresponds to TRBD2 (5 bases). V shed 6 bases and J shed 6 bases, with 21 bases lying between them. CDR1 is MNHEY and CDR2 is SVGEGT in the germline V gene. This CDR3 is 15 amino acids long. CDR3 DNA: TGTGCCAGCAGACCTACCGGACTGAACCTAGGCGAGCAGTACTTC. It yields the protein CASRPTGLNLGEQYF.

The chain carries TRBV27 and TRBJ2-7; D is perhaps TRBD2 (6 bases). V was trimmed by 4 bases and J by 3 bases, leaving 22 bases between them. The CDR3 sequence is 17 residues long. CDR1 and CDR2 from the germline V gene are MNHEY and SMNVEV (reference sequence). The CDR3 is CASSSPDVLAGFYEQYF. The CDR3 nucleotides are TGTGCCAGCAGTTCCCCGGATGTACTAGCTGGGTTCTACGAGCAGTACTTC.

This clone came up once. The V call is TRBV7-8, the J call TRBJ2-1; a possible D gene is TRBD2 (7 bases). The V gene lost 2 bases and the J gene lost 9 bases, with 11 bases spanning the gap. Per germline, CDR1 SGHVS and CDR2 FQNEAQ. The CDR3 sequence is 13 residues long. The CDR3 sequence: CASSLRGASEQFF. The CDR3, as DNA: TGTGCCAGCAGCTTACGGGGGGCAAGTGAGCAGTTCTTC.

This chain uses TRBV12-3 or TRBV12-4 with TRBJ2-5; the D gene is possibly TRBD2 (5 bases). The V end lost 2 bases, the J end lost 3 bases, and 7 bases lay between the germline ends. The CDR3 is made up of 13 amino acids. The CDR3 here is CASSLIGKETQYF. The DNA of the CDR3 is TGTGCCAGCAGTTTAATCGGGAAAGAGACCCAGTACTTC.

The chain carries TRBV7-8 and TRBJ1-1, with 9 bases fitting TRBD1. Germline V lookup: CDR1 SGHVS, CDR2 FQNEAQ. The V gene end was trimmed by 5 bases and the J gene end by 5 bases; junction bases not matched to a gene: 9. The CDR3 is 15 residues long. The CDR3 nucleotides read TGTGCCAGCAGCATGAACAGGGGGCCCGAAACTGAAGCTTTCTTT. Protein sequence: CASSMNRGPETEAFF.

V gene TRBV27 combines with J gene TRBJ1-1, with a possible D match to TRBD1 (6 bases). With 2 bases removed from V and 5 bases from J, the gap between germline ends came to 15 bases. The CDR3 is 15 amino acids. From germline, CDR1 is MNHEY and CDR2 SMNVEV (reference sequence). The CDR3 bases are TGTGCCAGCAGTTTAGGGGGCGCCATGGGGACTGAAGCTTTCTTT. It codes for CASSLGGAMGTEAFF.

The rearrangement uses TRBV5-1 and TRBJ2-1; 10 bases match TRBD2. Germline-derived CDR1 and CDR2 are SGHRS and YFSETQ. The ends lost 0 bases at V and 2 bases at J; junction bases unmatched: 5. This CDR3 has 17 amino acids. CDR3 in amino acids: CASSLVVAGGTYNEQFF. CDR3 bases: TGCGCCAGCAGCTTGGTAGTAGCGGGAGGAACCTACAATGAGCAGTTCTTC.

The chain employs TRBV19 and TRBJ1-6, with D maybe TRBD1 (6 bases). Germline assignment: CDR1 LNHDA and CDR2 SQIVND (reference sequence). The CDR3 is made up of 19 amino acids. V was pared by 2 bases and J by 0 bases, with 17 bases between. The CDR3 here is CASSISHRATSSYNSPLHF. CDR3 DNA: TGTGCCAGTAGTATATCTCACAGGGCCACAAGCTCCTATAATTCACCCCTCCACTTT.

The chain combines TRBV5-6 with TRBJ1-5, with TRBD1 matching over 8 bases. Germline V gene sequence: CDR1 SGHDT, CDR2 YYEEEE. V was clipped by 4 bases and J by 4 bases; unmatched bases: 1. CDR3 size: 13 residues. CDR3 coding DNA: TGTGCCAGCAGCCACAGGGGGAATCAGCCCCAGCATTTT. Amino acid sequence: CASSHRGNQPQHF. The entire variable domain, with the rest obtained from reference TRBV5-6 and TRBJ1-5, is as follows: DAGVTQSPTHLIKTRGQQVTLRCSPKSGHDTVSWYQQALGQGPQFIFQYYEEEERQRGNFPDRFSGHQFPNYSSELNVNALLLGDSALYLCASSHRGNQPQHFGDGTRLSIL.